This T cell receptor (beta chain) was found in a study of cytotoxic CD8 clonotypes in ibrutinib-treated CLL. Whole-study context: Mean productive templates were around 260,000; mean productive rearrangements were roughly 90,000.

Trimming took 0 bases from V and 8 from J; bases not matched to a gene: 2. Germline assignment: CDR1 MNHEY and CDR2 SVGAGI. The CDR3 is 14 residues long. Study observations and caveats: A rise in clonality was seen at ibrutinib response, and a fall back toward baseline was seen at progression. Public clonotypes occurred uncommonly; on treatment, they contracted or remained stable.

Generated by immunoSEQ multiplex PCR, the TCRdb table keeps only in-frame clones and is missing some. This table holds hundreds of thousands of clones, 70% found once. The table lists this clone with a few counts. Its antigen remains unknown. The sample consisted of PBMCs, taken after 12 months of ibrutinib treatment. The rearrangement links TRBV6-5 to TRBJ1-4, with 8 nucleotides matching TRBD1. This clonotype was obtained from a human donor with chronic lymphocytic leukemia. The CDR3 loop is CASSYSYRGEKLFF. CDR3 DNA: TGTGCCAGCAGTTACTCTTACAGGGGGGAAAAACTGTTTTTT.